The 22 T cell receptor beta chains listed next were all sequenced from one sample in a study of blood T cell repertoires in COVID-19. TCRdb's copy holds only in-frame clones and misses some; the assay was immunoSEQ multiplex PCR. Among 200,000 to 250,000 clones, about 88% were seen once, and the ten largest hold 2% to 2.5%. The sequencing sample was made of peripheral blood. The receptors shown here come from a woman between 40 and 50 years old who had recovered from COVID-19.

On this clone itself: Different DNA sequences within this sample yield the same CDR3. This sequence joins TRBV28 and TRBJ2-7; possible D gene TRBD1, 6 bases. Germline CDR1 MDHEN, CDR2 SYDVKM. The CDR3 length is 13 residues. Trimming cost V 6 bases and J 2 bases, with 11 bases left between them. The CDR3 sequence: CASRTGPTYEQYF. CDR3 in DNA: TGTGCCAGCAGGACAGGACCGACCTACGAGCAGTACTTC.

This chain joins TRBV19 and TRBJ2-5; 11 nucleotides line up with TRBD2. In germline, CDR1 is LNHDA, CDR2 SQIVND (reference sequence). V was pared by 6 bases and J by 5 bases, with 5 bases of the junction left unmatched. This CDR3 contains 14 residues. CDR3 loop: CASSGTSGGETQYF. The CDR3 DNA sequence: TGTGCCAGTAGCGGGACTAGCGGTGGGGAGACCCAGTACTTC.

The genes are TRBV15 and TRBJ2-4; D not certain. The ends were cut back, 4 bases at V and 1 base at J, with 14 bases in the middle. Germline CDR1 reads LNHNV; CDR2 reads YYDKDF (reference sequence). This CDR3 is 16 amino acids long. In DNA, the CDR3 is TGTGCCACCAGCAACCTACTCCGCGAGGCCAAAAACATTCAGTACTTC. Its protein is CATSNLLREAKNIQYF.

CDR3 sequence reads: CASSPYGGEETQYF. CDR3 nucleotide sequence: TGTGCCAGCAGCCCCTACGGGGGGGAAGAGACCCAGTACTTC. The rearrangement links TRBV3-1 (or the pseudogene TRBV3-2) to TRBJ2-5; 8 bases match TRBD2. This CDR3 region has 14 residues. Trimming at V came to 4 bases and at J to 3 bases, leaving 4 bases not matched to a gene. Germline V CDR1 and CDR2: LGHDT, YNNKEL (reference sequence).

J is TRBJ2-7 and V is TRBV27; D is ambiguous. V was cut by 5 bases and J by 4 bases, with 18 bases left in between. The CDR3 length is 15 residues. The germline CDR1 and CDR2 sequences are MNHEY and SMNVEV (reference sequence). The CDR3 DNA reads as TGTGCCAGCAGTCCCCAGGCCCTCTACCAATACGAGCAGTACTTC. Protein sequence: CASSPQALYQYEQYF.

For this clone: Other DNA sequences of this sample code for an identical CDR3. The chain uses TRBV2 and TRBJ2-1, with D unresolved. V was trimmed by 5 bases and J by 3 bases, leaving 2 bases between them. Germline values: CDR1 SNHLY, CDR2 FYNNEI. The CDR3 is 11 residues long. The chain's CDR3 is CASSLYNEQFF. Written as DNA, the CDR3 is TGTGCCAGCAGTCTCTACAATGAGCAGTTCTTC.

In its sample, this clone was seen once. The V call is TRBV11-3, the J call TRBJ2-3; 8 nucleotides line up with TRBD2. The length of the CDR3 is 18 residues. Trimming at V came to 0 bases and at J to 0 bases, leaving 8 bases not matched to a gene. CDR1 SGHNT and CDR2 YENEEA come from the germline V gene. The CDR3 protein is CASSLDGVGGASTDTQYF. CDR3 sequence (DNA): TGTGCCAGCAGCTTAGATGGGGTCGGGGGGGCTAGCACAGATACGCAGTATTTT.

For this clone: Within the sample, other DNA sequences also encode this same CDR3. The rearrangement links TRBV7-2 to TRBJ2-5; the D is unclear. V lost 3 bases and J lost 2, with 7 bases in between. Germline V gene lookup returns CDR1 SGHTA and CDR2 FQGNSA. The CDR3 has 13 residues. CDR3 in DNA: TGTGCCAGCAGCTTTGGGCAACAAGAGACCCAGTACTTC. Encoded protein: CASSFGQQETQYF.

The chain recombines TRBV7-2 with TRBJ1-5; 10 positions match TRBD1. Germline trimming cut 2 bases from V and 3 bases from J; bases unmatched to any gene: 7. CDR1 is SGHTA, CDR2 FQGNSA, per germline. CDR3 length: 17 residues. The CDR3 spells CASSLTTGGITNQPQHF. Here the CDR3 DNA reads TGTGCCAGCAGCTTAACGACAGGGGGCATTACCAATCAGCCCCAGCATTTT.

This sequence joins TRBV7-2 and TRBJ2-3, with 9 bases lining up with TRBD1. The V segment lost 5 bases and the J segment 1 base; nucleotides outside the gene matches: 4. CDR3 length: 15 amino acids. Germline V CDR1 and CDR2: SGHTA, FQGNSA. The CDR3 loop is CASSTRTGGTDTQYF. DNA for the CDR3: TGTGCCAGCAGCACTCGGACAGGGGGCACAGATACGCAGTATTTT.

The chain joins TRBV30 to TRBJ1-2, with D maybe TRBD1 (5 bases). Trimming left V 0 bases short and J 7 bases short, with 12 bases between. The germline gives CDR1 GTSNPN, CDR2 SVGIG (reference sequence). The CDR3 is made up of 13 amino acids. The CDR3: CAWSVFAGGGYTF. The CDR3, as DNA: TGTGCCTGGAGTGTATTCGCGGGGGGTGGCTACACCTTC.

V and J are TRBV7-2 and TRBJ1-1; TRBD1 matches at 8 bases. Unmatched junction bases numbered 5, after V lost 5 bases and J lost 0 bases. This CDR3 region has 15 residues. In germline, CDR1 is SGHTA, CDR2 FQGNSA. This CDR3 is CASSGTDRVNTEAFF. CDR3 nucleotide sequence: TGTGCCAGCAGCGGGACGGACAGGGTGAACACTGAAGCTTTCTTT.

The chain links TRBV7-6 to TRBJ1-1; unclear D gene. The CDR3 runs 13 residues. Per germline, CDR1 SGHVS and CDR2 FNYEAQ. V was trimmed by 4 bases and J by 0 bases, leaving 6 bases between them. The CDR3 DNA is TGTGCCAGCAGCTCTCGTATGAACACTGAAGCTTTCTTT. This sequence encodes CASSSRMNTEAFF.

The gene calls are TRBV29-1 and TRBJ1-2; perhaps TRBD1 as D (6 bases). Germline-derived CDR1 and CDR2 are SQVTM and ANQGSEA. Trimming removed 7 bases from V and 3 bases from J, with 9 bases in between. The CDR3 is 11 residues long. CDR3 DNA sequence: TGCAGCGCAGGGGTTTACTATGGCTACACCTTC. It translates to CSAGVYYGYTF.

V usage is TRBV2 and J usage is TRBJ2-7; 7 bases match TRBD2. Germline trimming cut 5 bases from V and 0 bases from J; bases unmatched to any gene: 13. CDR3 length equals 17 residues. The germline V gene encodes CDR1 SNHLY and CDR2 FYNNEI. The CDR3 DNA sequence: TGTGCCAGCAGTAAACAGGCGGGGGATGCGAGCTCCTACGAGCAGTACTTC. This gives the protein CASSKQAGDASSYEQYF.

The chain recombines TRBV28 with TRBJ1-4, with D perhaps matching TRBD1 (6 bases). The CDR3 runs 14 residues. CDR1 and CDR2 (germline): MDHEN, SYDVKM. Trimming removed 1 base at V and 6 bases at J, with 9 bases between. The CDR3 spells CASSLSQGHEKLFF. The DNA for the CDR3 is TGTGCCAGCAGTTTATCACAGGGCCATGAAAAACTGTTTTTT.

The CDR3 protein is CASSQEWGGAQYF. The CDR3 DNA is TGTGCCAGCAGCCAAGAGTGGGGGGGTGCGCAGTATTTT. The V gene is TRBV4-2, the J gene TRBJ2-3, with 7 bases lining up with TRBD2. From germline, CDR1 is LGHNA and CDR2 YNFKEQ. The CDR3 consists of 13 residues. V trimming: 0 bases; J trimming: 10 bases; junction bases outside the gene matches: 4.

The chain combines TRBV3-1 (or the pseudogene TRBV3-2) with TRBJ1-2, with D possibly matching TRBD1 (5 bases). The CDR3 runs 13 residues. Germline V CDR1 and CDR2: LGHDT, YNNKEL (reference sequence). V was shortened by 4 bases and J by 7 bases, with 13 bases between the two germline ends. Written as DNA, the CDR3 is TGTGCCAGCAGCCGAGGGGCAGCGGGTGGCTACACCTTC. Protein: CASSRGAAGGYTF.

The gene calls are TRBV11-3 and TRBJ2-5, with D possibly TRBD2 on 6 matching bases. Germline loops: CDR1 SGHNT, CDR2 YENEEA. This CDR3 comprises 16 residues. Trimming left V 3 bases short and J 5 bases short, with 19 bases between. In DNA form, the CDR3 reads TGTGCCAGCAGCTTTGACGGGACGATGGGGGGTGAGACCCAGTACTTC. This encodes CASSFDGTMGGETQYF.

This chain uses TRBV18 with TRBJ2-1, with 12 bases matching TRBD1. Germline V gives CDR1 KGHSH, CDR2 LQKENI. V shed 4 bases, J shed 5 bases, and the junction held 6 bases outside the gene matches. The CDR3 spans 16 residues. Written as DNA, the CDR3 is TGTGCCAGCTCACGGGGAGGGACAGGGGGCCACAATGAGCAGTTCTTC. It encodes CASSRGGTGGHNEQFF.

V gene TRBV20-1 combines with J gene TRBJ2-7, with D tentatively TRBD1 (5 bases). V gave up 8 bases and J gave up 5 bases, with 13 bases separating them. The CDR3 loop spans 11 amino acids. From germline, CDR1 is DFQATT and CDR2 SNEGSKA (reference sequence). CDR3 nucleotides: TGCAGTATGCAGGGAACCAACGAGCAGTACTTC. Protein: CSMQGTNEQYF.

With regard to this clone: The same CDR3 is also encoded by other DNA sequences in this sample. The chain carries TRBV19 and TRBJ1-5, with 8 bases lining up with TRBD1. This CDR3 spans 14 amino acids. The ends lost 5 bases at V and 2 bases at J; junction bases unmatched: 2. Germline CDR1 is LNHDA and CDR2 is SQIVND (reference sequence). Here the CDR3 reads CASSATGGNQPQHF. CDR3 coding DNA: TGTGCCAGTAGTGCGACAGGGGGCAATCAGCCCCAGCATTTT.